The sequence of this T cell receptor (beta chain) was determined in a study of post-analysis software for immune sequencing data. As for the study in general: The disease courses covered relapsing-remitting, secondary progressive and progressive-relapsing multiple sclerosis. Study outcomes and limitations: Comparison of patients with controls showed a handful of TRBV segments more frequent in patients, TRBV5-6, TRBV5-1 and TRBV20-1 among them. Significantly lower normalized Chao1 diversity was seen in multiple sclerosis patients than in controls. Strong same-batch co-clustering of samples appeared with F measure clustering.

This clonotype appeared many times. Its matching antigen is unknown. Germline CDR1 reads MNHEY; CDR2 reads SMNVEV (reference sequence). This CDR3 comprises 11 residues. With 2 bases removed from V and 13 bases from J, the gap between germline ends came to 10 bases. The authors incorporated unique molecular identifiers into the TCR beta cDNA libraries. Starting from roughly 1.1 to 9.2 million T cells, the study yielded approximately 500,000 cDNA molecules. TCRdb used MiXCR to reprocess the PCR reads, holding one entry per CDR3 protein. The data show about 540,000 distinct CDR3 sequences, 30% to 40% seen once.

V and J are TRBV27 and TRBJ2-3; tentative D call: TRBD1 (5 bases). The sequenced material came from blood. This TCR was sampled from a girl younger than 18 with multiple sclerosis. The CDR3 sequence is CASSLGRVKYF. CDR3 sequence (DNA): TGTGCCAGCAGTTTAGGCAGGGTGAAGTATTTT.